This entry is about one T cell receptor beta chain. The record originates from a study of blood T cell repertoires in COVID-19. Study-wide context: There were acute and convalescent COVID-19 samples, and they came from the United States, Italy and Spain. PBMCs, B-cell-depleted T cells, or T cells were the source of the cDNA or gDNA that made up the material.

V was clipped by 7 bases and J by 4 bases; unmatched bases: 4. Germline V gene lookup returns CDR1 LNHDA and CDR2 SQIVND (reference sequence). This CDR3 is 14 amino acids long. Source study methods: From reference gene primer amplification, estimates of nucleated cell counts were derived. Libraries were prepared by immunoSEQ multiplex PCR; TCRdb keeps only in-frame clonotypes and omits some of them. V and J calls and clone size are given by that table; D and trimming were obtained from the DNA. The sample includes tens of thousands of clones, 90% seen only once; the top ten take 2.5% to 3.5%. This chain links TRBV19 with TRBJ2-5; 12 bases line up with TRBD2. The sequence was collected from a human donor in a cohort sampled during active COVID-19. The sequenced sample was peripheral blood. The CDR3, as DNA: TGTGCCAGTAACCCGGGACTAGCGGGAGAGACCCAGTACTTC. It yields the protein CASNPGLAGETQYF.